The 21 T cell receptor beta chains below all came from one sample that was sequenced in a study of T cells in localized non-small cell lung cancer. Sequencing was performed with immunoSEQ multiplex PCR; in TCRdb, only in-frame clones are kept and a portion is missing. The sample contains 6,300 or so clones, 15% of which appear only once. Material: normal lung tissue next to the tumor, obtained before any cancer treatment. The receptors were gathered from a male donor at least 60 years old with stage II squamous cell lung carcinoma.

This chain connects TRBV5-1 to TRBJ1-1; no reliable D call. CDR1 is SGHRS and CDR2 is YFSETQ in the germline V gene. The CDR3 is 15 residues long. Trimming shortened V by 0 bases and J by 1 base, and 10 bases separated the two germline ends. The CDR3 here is CASSLDAPRNTEAFF. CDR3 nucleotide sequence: TGCGCCAGCAGCTTGGATGCCCCCAGGAACACTGAAGCTTTCTTT.

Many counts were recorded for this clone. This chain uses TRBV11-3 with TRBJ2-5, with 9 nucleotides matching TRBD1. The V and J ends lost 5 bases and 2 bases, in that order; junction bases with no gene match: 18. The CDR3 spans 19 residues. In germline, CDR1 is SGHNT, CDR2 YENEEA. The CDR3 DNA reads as TGTGCCAGCAGCCGCGGGCAAGAACCGACAGGGGGGCAACAAGAGACCCAGTACTTC. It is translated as CASSRGQEPTGGQQETQYF. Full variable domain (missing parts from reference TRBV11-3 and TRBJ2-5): EAGVVQSPRYKIIEKKQPVAFWCNPISGHNTLYWYLQNLGQGPELLIRYENEEAVDDSQLPKDRFSAERLKGVDSTLKIQPAELGDSAVYLCASSRGQEPTGGQQETQYFGPGTRLLVL.

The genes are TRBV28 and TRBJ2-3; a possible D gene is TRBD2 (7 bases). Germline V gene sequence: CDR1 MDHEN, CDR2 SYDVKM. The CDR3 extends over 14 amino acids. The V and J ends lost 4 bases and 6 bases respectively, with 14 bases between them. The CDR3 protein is CASSSQQGGDTQYF. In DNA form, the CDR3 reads TGTGCCAGCAGTTCACAACAGGGAGGGGATACGCAGTATTTT.

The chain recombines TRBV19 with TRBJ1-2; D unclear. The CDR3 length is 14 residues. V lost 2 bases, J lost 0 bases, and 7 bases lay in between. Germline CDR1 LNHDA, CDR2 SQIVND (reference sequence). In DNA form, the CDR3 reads TGTGCCAGTAGTATATACACAGCTAACTATGGCTACACCTTC. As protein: CASSIYTANYGYTF. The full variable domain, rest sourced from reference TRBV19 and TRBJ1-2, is DGGITQSPKYLFRKEGQNVTLSCEQNLNHDAMYWYRQDPGQGLRLIYYSQIVNDFQKGDIAEGYSVSREKKESFPLTVTSAQKNPTAFYLCASSIYTANYGYTFGSGTRLTVV.

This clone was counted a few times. The CDR3 protein is CASRGSGDTQYF. The CDR3 coding sequence is TGTGCCAGCAGGGGGTCAGGAGATACGCAGTATTTT. This chain links TRBV6-8 with TRBJ2-3; D not certain. The germline gives CDR1 MNHGY, CDR2 SAAAGT. Trimming removed 6 bases at V and 5 bases at J, with 9 bases between. CDR3 length: 12 residues.

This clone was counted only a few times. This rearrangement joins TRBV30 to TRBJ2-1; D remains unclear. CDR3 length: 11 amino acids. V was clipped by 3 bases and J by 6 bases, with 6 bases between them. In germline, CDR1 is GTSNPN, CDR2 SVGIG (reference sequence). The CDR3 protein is CAWSGINEQFF. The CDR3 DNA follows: TGTGCCTGGAGCGGAATCAATGAGCAGTTCTTC.

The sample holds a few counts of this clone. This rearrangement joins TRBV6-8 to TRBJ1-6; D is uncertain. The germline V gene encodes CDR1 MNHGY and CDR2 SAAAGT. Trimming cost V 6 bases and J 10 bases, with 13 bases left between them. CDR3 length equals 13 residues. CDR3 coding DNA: TGTGCCAGCAGCCAAAACGTAGAATCACCCCTCCACTTT. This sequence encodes CASSQNVESPLHF.

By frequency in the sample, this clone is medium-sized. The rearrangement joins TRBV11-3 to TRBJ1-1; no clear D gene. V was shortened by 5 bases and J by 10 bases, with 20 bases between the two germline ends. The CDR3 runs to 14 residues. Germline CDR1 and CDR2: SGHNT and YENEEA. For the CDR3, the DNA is TGTGCCAGCAGCGTAGGGTTGACGGGAGGAGGAGCTTTCTTT. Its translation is CASSVGLTGGGAFF.

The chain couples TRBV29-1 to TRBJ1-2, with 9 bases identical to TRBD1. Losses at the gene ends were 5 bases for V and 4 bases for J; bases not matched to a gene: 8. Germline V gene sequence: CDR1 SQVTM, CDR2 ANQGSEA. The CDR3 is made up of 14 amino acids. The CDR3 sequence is CSVTGTGMSYGYTF. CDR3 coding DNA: TGCAGCGTTACCGGGACAGGGATGTCCTATGGCTACACCTTC.

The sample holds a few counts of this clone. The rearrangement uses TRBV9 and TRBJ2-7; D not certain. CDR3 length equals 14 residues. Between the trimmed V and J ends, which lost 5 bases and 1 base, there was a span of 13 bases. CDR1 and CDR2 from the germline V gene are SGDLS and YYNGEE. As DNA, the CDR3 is TGTGCCAGCAGGAACCAGCCGAGGTCCTACGAGCAGTACTTC. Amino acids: CASRNQPRSYEQYF.

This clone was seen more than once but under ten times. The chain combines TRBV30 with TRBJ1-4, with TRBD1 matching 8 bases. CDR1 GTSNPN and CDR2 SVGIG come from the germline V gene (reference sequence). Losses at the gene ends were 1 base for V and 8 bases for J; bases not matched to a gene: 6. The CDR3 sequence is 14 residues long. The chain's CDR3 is CAWSGTGRGEKLFF. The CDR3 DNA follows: TGTGCCTGGAGTGGGACAGGGCGGGGAGAAAAACTGTTTTTT.

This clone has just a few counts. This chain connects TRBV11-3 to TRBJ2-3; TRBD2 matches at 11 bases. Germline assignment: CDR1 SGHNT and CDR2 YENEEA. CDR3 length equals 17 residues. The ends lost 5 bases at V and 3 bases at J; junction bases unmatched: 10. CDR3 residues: CASSPGLAGGLTDTQYF. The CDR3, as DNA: TGTGCCAGCAGCCCCGGCTTAGCGGGGGGGCTGACAGATACGCAGTATTTT.

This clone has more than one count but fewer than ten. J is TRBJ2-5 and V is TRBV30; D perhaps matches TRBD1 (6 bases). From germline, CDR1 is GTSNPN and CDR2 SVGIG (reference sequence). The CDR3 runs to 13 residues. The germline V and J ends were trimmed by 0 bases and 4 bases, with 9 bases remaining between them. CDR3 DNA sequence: TGTGCCTGGAGTGTAAGAGGGGGAGAGACCCAGTACTTC. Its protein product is CAWSVRGGETQYF.

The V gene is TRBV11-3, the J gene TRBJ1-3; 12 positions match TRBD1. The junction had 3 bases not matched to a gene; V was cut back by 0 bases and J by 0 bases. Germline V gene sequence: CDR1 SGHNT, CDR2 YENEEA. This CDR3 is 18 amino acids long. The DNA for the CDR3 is TGTGCCAGCAGCTTAGAGGGACAGGGGGCTAGCTCTGGAAACACCATATATTTT. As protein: CASSLEGQGASSGNTIYF. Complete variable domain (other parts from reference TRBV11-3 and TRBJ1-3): EAGVVQSPRYKIIEKKQPVAFWCNPISGHNTLYWYLQNLGQGPELLIRYENEEAVDDSQLPKDRFSAERLKGVDSTLKIQPAELGDSAVYLCASSLEGQGASSGNTIYFGEGSWLTVV.

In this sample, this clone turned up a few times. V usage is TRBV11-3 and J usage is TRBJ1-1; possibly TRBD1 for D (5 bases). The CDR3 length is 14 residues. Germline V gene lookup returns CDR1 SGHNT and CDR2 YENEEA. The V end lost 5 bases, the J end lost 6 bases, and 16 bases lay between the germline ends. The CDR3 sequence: CASSAPSGIAEAFF. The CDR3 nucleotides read TGTGCCAGCAGCGCCCCTTCAGGGATCGCTGAAGCTTTCTTT.

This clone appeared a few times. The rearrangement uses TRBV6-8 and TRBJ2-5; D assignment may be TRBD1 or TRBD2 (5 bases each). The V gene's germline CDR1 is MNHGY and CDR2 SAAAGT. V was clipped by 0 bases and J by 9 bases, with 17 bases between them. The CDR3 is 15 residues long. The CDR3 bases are TGTGCCAGCAGTTACTCGGGTAGCCGGGTGGGGGCCCAGTACTTC. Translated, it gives CASSYSGSRVGAQYF.

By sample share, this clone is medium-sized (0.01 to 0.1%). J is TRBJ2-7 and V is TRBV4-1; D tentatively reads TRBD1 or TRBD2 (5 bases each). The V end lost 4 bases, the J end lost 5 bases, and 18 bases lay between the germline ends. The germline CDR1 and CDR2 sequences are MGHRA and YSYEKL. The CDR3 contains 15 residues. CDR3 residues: CASSPREGFPNEQYF. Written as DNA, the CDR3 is TGCGCCAGCAGCCCCCGCGAGGGGTTCCCCAACGAGCAGTACTTC.

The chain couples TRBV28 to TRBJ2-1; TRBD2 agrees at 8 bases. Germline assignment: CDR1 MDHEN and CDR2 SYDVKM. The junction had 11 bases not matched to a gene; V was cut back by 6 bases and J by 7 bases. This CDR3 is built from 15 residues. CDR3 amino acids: CASSYYGTSGNEQFF. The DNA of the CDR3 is TGTGCCAGCAGCTACTACGGGACTAGTGGGAATGAGCAGTTCTTC.

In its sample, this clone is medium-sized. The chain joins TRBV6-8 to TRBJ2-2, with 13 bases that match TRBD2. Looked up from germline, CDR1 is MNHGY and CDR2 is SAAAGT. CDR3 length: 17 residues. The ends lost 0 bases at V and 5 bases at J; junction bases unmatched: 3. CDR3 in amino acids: CASSYSGLAGQTGELFF. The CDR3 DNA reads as TGTGCCAGCAGTTACTCGGGACTAGCGGGGCAGACCGGGGAGCTGTTTTTT.

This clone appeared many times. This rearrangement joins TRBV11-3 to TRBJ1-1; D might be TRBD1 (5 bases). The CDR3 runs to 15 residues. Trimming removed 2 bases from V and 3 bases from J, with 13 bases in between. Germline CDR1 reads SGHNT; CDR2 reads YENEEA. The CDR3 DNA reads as TGTGCCAGCAGCTTAAGCTGGGGCCACGACACTGAAGCTTTCTTT. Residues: CASSLSWGHDTEAFF.

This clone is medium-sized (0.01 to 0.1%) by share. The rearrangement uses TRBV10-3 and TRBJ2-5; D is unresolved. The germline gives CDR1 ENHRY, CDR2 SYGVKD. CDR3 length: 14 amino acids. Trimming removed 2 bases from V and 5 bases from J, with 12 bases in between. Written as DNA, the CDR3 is TGTGCCATCAGTGAGGACGGACCGAGGGAGACCCAGTACTTC. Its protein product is CAISEDGPRETQYF.